The clone carrying this T cell receptor (beta chain) has more than one count but fewer than ten. This sample stems from a study of regulatory T cells in long-lasting Graves disease. The time point is: persistent/refractory GD, antithyroid drugs over 5 years with positive TRAb. Generation of the TCR library employed RNA extracted from PBMCs. Construction of the TCR beta libraries employed iRepertoire HTBI primers in conjunction with Arm-PCR of CDR3 regions. TCRdb itself ran the multiplex PCR reads through MiXCR, one entry per CDR3 protein. The sample shows under 350,000 distinct CDR3 sequences, around 23% of them seen only once. This CDR3 has 17 amino acids. Germline V lookup: CDR1 LGHNT, CDR2 FRNRAP. V gave up 3 bases and J gave up 2 bases, with 16 bases separating them.

Sequencing was performed on peripheral blood mononuclear cells (PBMCs), taken when the disease was refractory, from a patient treated with antithyroid drugs. The genes are TRBV12-5 and TRBJ2-2, with D tentatively TRBD1 or TRBD2 (5 bases each). This clonotype was sampled from a female donor with Graves disease. This CDR3 is CASGLEGLPPNTGELFF. Here the CDR3 DNA reads TGTGCTAGTGGTTTAGAGGGGTTACCTCCAAACACCGGGGAGCTGTTTTTT.